This section outlines one T cell receptor (beta chain) sequence together with its context. These data are taken from a study of blood T cell repertoires in COVID-19. Background on the study: Acute and convalescent COVID-19 samples came from the United States, Italy and Spain.

The authors' processing: Amplification of reference gene primers was used by the study to estimate nucleated cell counts. Using immunoSEQ multiplex PCR, the repertoire was profiled, and TCRdb retains in-frame clones only, with some absent. The V and J calls and clone size were taken over from that table, and D and trimming were inferred from the DNA. The sample records 200,000 to 250,000 clones, about 87% being singletons. In germline, CDR1 is MDHEN, CDR2 SYDVKM. With 6 bases clipped from V and 8 bases from J, the junction kept 6 bases outside the gene matches. The CDR3 consists of 14 residues. Source material: PBMCs or T cells enriched from blood (not recorded which). V usage is TRBV28 and J usage is TRBJ2-1, with 11 positions matching TRBD2. This sequence originates from a young man with acute COVID-19. CDR3 DNA sequence: TGTGCCAGCAGGACCGGGACTAGCGGATATGAGCAGTTCTTC. Protein: CASRTGTSGYEQFF.